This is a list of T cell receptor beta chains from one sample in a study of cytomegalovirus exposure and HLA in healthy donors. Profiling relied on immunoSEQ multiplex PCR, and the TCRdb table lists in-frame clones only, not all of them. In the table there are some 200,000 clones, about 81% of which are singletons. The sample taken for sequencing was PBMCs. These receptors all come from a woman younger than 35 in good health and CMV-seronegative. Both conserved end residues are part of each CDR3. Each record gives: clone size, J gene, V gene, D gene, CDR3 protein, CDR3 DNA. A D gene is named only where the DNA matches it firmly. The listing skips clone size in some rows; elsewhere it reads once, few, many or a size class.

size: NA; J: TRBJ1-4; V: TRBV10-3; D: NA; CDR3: CAISGTGGEKLFF; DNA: TGTGCCATCAGTGGGACCGGAGGAGAAAAACTGTTTTTT
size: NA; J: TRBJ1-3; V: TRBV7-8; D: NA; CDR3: CASRPAGSGNTIYF; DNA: TGTGCCAGCAGGCCCGCGGGGTCGGGAAACACCATATATTTT
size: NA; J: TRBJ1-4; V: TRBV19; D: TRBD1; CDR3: CASSLGQARNEKLFF; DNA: TGTGCCAGTAGCCTTGGACAGGCCAGAAATGAAAAACTGTTTTTT
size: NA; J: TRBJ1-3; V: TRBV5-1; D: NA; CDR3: CASSLGFTQVPSGNTIYF; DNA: TGCGCCAGCAGCTTGGGGTTCACACAGGTCCCCTCTGGAAACACCATATATTTT
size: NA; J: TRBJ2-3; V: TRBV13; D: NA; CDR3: CASSLTGYIDTQYF; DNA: TGTGCCAGCAGCTTAACAGGGTATATAGATACGCAGTATTTT
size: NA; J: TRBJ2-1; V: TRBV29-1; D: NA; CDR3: CSVDEGAPNEQFF; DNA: TGCAGCGTTGATGAGGGAGCCCCCAATGAGCAGTTCTTC
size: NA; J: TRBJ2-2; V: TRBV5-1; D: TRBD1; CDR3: CASSLVWDRGPTGELFF; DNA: TGCGCCAGTAGCTTGGTTTGGGACAGGGGGCCCACCGGGGAGCTGTTTTTT
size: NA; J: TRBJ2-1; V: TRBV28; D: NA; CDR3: CASMSVLRHNEQFF; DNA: TGTGCCAGCATGAGTGTTCTGAGGCACAATGAGCAGTTCTTC
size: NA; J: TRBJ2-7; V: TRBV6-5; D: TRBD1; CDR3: CASREGQGVTYEQYF; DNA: TGTGCCAGCAGGGAGGGACAGGGGGTTACCTACGAGCAGTACTTC
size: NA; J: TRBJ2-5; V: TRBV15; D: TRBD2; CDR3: CATSRDRGLAAWAQYF; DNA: TGTGCCACCAGCAGAGATCGTGGACTAGCGGCCTGGGCCCAGTACTTC
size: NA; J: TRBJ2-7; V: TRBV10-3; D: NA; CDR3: CDLKAGESYEQYF; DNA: TGTGACCTTAAGGCAGGTGAGTCCTACGAGCAGTACTTC
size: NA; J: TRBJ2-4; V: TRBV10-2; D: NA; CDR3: CASRRTEQGIQYF; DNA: TGCGCCAGCAGGAGGACAGAGCAAGGCATTCAGTACTTC
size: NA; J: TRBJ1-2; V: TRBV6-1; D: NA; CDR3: CASSDPRASYNYGYTF; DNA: TGTGCCAGCAGTGACCCGAGGGCTTCCTATAACTATGGCTACACCTTC
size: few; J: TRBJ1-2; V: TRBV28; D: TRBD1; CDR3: CASSLVRDREGYTF; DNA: TGTGCCAGCAGTCTAGTCCGGGACAGGGAAGGCTACACCTTC
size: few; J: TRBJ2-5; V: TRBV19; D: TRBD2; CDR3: CASRVGGGAKTQYF; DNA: TGTGCCAGTAGAGTGGGCGGGGGGGCAAAGACCCAGTACTTC
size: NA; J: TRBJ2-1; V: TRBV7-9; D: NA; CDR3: CASSLRWGDEQFF; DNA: TGTGCCAGCAGCTTAAGATGGGGGGATGAGCAGTTCTTC
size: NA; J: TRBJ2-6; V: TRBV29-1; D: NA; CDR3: CSAVVRTDYSGANVLTF; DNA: TGCAGCGCCGTCGTCCGGACGGACTACTCTGGGGCCAACGTCCTGACTTTC